This T cell receptor beta chain stems from a study of blood T cell repertoires in COVID-19. Study-level background: PBMCs, B-cell-depleted T cells, or T cells provided the cDNA or gDNA that made up the material.

The J segment lost 6 bases and the V segment lost 0 bases, leaving 1 base of the junction unmatched. The CDR3 contains 13 residues. The germline gives CDR1 KGHSH, CDR2 LQKENI. Study processing details: Estimation of nucleated cell counts relied on the amplification of reference gene primers. Clones were read by immunoSEQ multiplex PCR, and TCRdb kept only the in-frame ones, dropping some. V and J calls and clone size come straight from that table; D and trimming were deduced from the DNA. The sample carries roughly 130,000 clones, 90% recorded once. V usage is TRBV18 and J usage is TRBJ1-2; 7 nucleotides line up with TRBD1. Sequencing input: peripheral blood. The TCR comes from a man aged 50 or older with active COVID-19. The CDR3 coding sequence is TGTGCCAGCTCACCACCGGACAGGCATGGCTACACCTTC. The encoded protein is CASSPPDRHGYTF. The full variable domain, in which reference TRBV18 and TRBJ1-2 provide the parts outside the CDR3, is NAGVMQNPRHLVRRRGQEARLRCSPMKGHSHVYWYRQLPEEGLKFMVYLQKENIIDESGMPKERFSAEFPKEGPSILRIQQVVRGDSAAYFCASSPPDRHGYTFGSGTRLTVV.